This T cell receptor beta chain was recovered during a study of shared clonotypes between healthy human individuals. Study-level results: Non-shared clonotypes showed lower generation probabilities than clonotypes common to all four donors.

The data were produced by immunoSEQ multiplex PCR, yet TCRdb's version contains in-frame clones alone and is incomplete. Of 2 million to 2.5 million clones in the sample, 90% to 95% are singletons; the top ten hold 0.13%. Comments on this clone: As yet, its antigen is unknown.

The CDR3 runs 19 residues. J gave up 6 bases and V 5 bases, and 22 bases lay outside the gene matches. Germline V gene data show CDR1 as SEHNR and CDR2 as FQNEAQ (reference sequence). This rearrangement joins TRBV7-9 to TRBJ2-3, with 8 nucleotides matching TRBD1. The sequence was obtained from a young man in good health. Input material: naive CD4+ T cells sorted from blood. Subset: CD45RA+ positively selected. CDR3 bases: TGTGCCAGCAGCCCGCCCGACAGGGGCGTCCAACTTGGGATGGATACGCAGTATTTT. It specifies CASSPPDRGVQLGMDTQYF.